What follows describes a single TCR beta chain. The record originates from a study of blood T cell repertoires in COVID-19. The protocol was immunoSEQ multiplex PCR, while the TCRdb copy is restricted to in-frame clones and leaves out a portion. The table lists about 180,000 clones, under 85% of them singletons. The V end lost 1 base, the J end lost 4 bases, and 11 bases lay between the germline ends. The germline CDR1 and CDR2 sequences are LGHDT and YNNKEL (reference sequence). CDR3 length equals 15 residues. The material sequenced was peripheral blood. The TCR was taken from a human donor in a cohort sampled during active COVID-19. The rearrangement uses TRBV3-1 (or the pseudogene TRBV3-2) and TRBJ1-5; D possibly corresponds to TRBD1 (5 bases). The CDR3 DNA sequence: TGTGCCAGCAGCCAAGGCCGGGACTGGAATCAGCCCCAGCATTTT. Its protein is CASSQGRDWNQPQHF.